The rows below give T cell receptor beta chains drawn from one sample of a study of blood T cells in healthy people across ages. Via MiXCR, TCRdb re-called the 5' RACE reads, giving one row per CDR3 protein. The sample has 720,000 or so distinct CDR3 sequences; approximately 40% are singletons. The material sequenced was blood. The receptor source for this set is a man older than 75 in good health. The CDR3 runs from the conserved cysteine through the conserved F or W. The D gene is left open where the match is weak. Only part of the rows carry a size: once, few, many, or a class if the clone is expanded.

v_call	clone_size	j_call	d_call	cdr3_nt	cdr3_aa
TRBV18	many	TRBJ2-3	TRBD2	TGTGCCAGCTCACCATCGGGGGGGCTCACAGATACGCAGTATTTT	CASSPSGGLTDTQYF
TRBV4-3	-	TRBJ2-3	TRBD2	TGCGCCAGCAGCACTGGGGCTAGCGGAGCACTCACAGATACGCAGTATTTT	CASSTGASGALTDTQYF
TRBV4-3	many	TRBJ1-2	-	TGCGCCAGCAGCCAAAGTCCCGGGGTGGGAGACTACACCTTC	CASSQSPGVGDYTF
TRBV12-3/TRBV12-4	-	TRBJ1-6	-	TGTGCCAGCACCCAGGGGAGGCAGAATTCACCCCTCCACTTT	CASTQGRQNSPLHF
TRBV5-6	few	TRBJ2-7	-	TGTGCCAGCAGCTGGAGGGCGGACTCGAGGGGCTACGAGCAGTACTTC	CASSWRADSRGYEQYF
TRBV5-1	-	TRBJ2-7	TRBD1	TGCGCCAGCAGCCTCGACAGGGGAAACGAGCAGTACTTC	CASSLDRGNEQYF
TRBV9	-	TRBJ2-7	-	TGTGCCAGCAGCGTATCAGGGGGAGGTGAGACAGGCTCCTACGAGCAGTACTTC	CASSVSGGGETGSYEQYF
TRBV5-1	-	TRBJ2-5	-	TGCGCCAGCAGCTTGACAGGTGCAGGGGTGGAGACCCAGTACTTC	CASSLTGAGVETQYF
TRBV6-2/TRBV6-3	-	TRBJ1-1	TRBD1	TGTGCCAGCAGAGTACAGGGGACTAACACTGAAGCTTTCTTT	CASRVQGTNTEAFF
TRBV12-3/TRBV12-4	once	TRBJ1-1	-	TGTGCCAGCAGTTTTATGGGGCCTCCTGAAGCTTTCTTT	CASSFMGPPEAFF
TRBV3-1	once	TRBJ2-7	TRBD2	TGTGCCAGCAGCCAAGATGGGACTAGCGCCTACGAGCAGTACTTC	CASSQDGTSAYEQYF
TRBV7-6	many	TRBJ2-5	-	TGTGCCAGCAGCTTAGGAGCCCCCCAAGAGACCCAGTACTTC	CASSLGAPQETQYF
TRBV20-1	-	TRBJ2-3	TRBD2	TGCAGTGCCGTAGCGGGGGGTGACACAGATACGCAGTATTTT	CSAVAGGDTDTQYF
TRBV6-6	-	TRBJ2-3	TRBD1	TGTGCCAGCAGACCAATAGAGACAGGGGTTAGCCCAGATACGCAGTATTTT	CASRPIETGVSPDTQYF
TRBV4-2	-	TRBJ1-2	-	TGTGCCAGCAAGGGGCCCCGGGATGGCTACACCTTC	CASKGPRDGYTF
TRBV5-1	once	TRBJ2-2	TRBD2	TGCGCCAGCAGCCTCGGACTAGCGGGAGGGCCGAGGGGCACCGGGGAGCTGTTTTTT	CASSLGLAGGPRGTGELFF
TRBV28	-	TRBJ2-7	TRBD2	TGTGCCAGCAGTTTGTACACCGGGACTAGCGGGAGCATCGAGCAGTACTTC	CASSLYTGTSGSIEQYF
TRBV2	few	TRBJ2-5	TRBD2	TGTGCCAGCATGAGGGGTAGCGGGGGGCGCAGGGAGACCCAGTACTTC	CASMRGSGGRRETQYF
TRBV7-9	-	TRBJ1-2	-	TGTGCCAGCAGCTCGCAGGGTTCTAACTATGGCTACACCTTC	CASSSQGSNYGYTF
TRBV15	many	TRBJ2-6	-	TGTGCCACCAGCAGAGGGGACGGAAACTCTGGGGCCAACGTCCTGACTTTC	CATSRGDGNSGANVLTF
TRBV12-5	few	TRBJ2-3	-	TGTGCTAGTGGCCAATGGGGGGGGCTGACAGATACGCAGTATTTT	CASGQWGGLTDTQYF
TRBV29-1	many	TRBJ2-4	TRBD2	TGCAGCGTTGAACTAGCGGACAAAAACATTCAGTACTTC	CSVELADKNIQYF
TRBV4-3	once	TRBJ2-1	TRBD1	TGCGCCAGCAGTATAAGATACCAGGGGGCCTACAATGAGCAGTTCTTC	CASSIRYQGAYNEQFF
TRBV5-1	-	TRBJ1-2	-	TGCGCCAGCAGCCAACAGGGAGACTATGGCTACAACTTC	CASSQQGDYGYNF
TRBV10-3	-	TRBJ2-5	-	TGTGCCATCAGTCTCTCGCAGGGCCTAGGAGAGACCCAGTACTTC	CAISLSQGLGETQYF
TRBV7-2	-	TRBJ2-1	-	TGTGCCAGCAGCTCGCGAGGGACCCTCAACAATGAGCAGTTCTTC	CASSSRGTLNNEQFF
TRBV11-2	few	TRBJ2-5	-	TGTGCCAGCAGCCCCCGCCGGACTATTCAAAAAGAGACCCAGTACTTC	CASSPRRTIQKETQYF
TRBV6-2/TRBV6-3	-	TRBJ2-7	TRBD1	TGTGCCAGCAGTGAAACAGGGGTCCCCTACGAGCAGTACTTC	CASSETGVPYEQYF
TRBV5-1	-	TRBJ2-7	-	TGCGCCAGCAGCCCGGCCGGTTTATACGAGCAGTACTTC	CASSPAGLYEQYF
TRBV20-1	-	TRBJ1-6	TRBD1	TGCAGTGCTTTGGACAGGGGCAATTCACCCCTCCACTTT	CSALDRGNSPLHF
TRBV7-9	-	TRBJ1-4	-	TGTGCCAGCAGCTTCCGAGGGGTGCAAGGGGAAGAAAAACTGTTTTTT	CASSFRGVQGEEKLFF
TRBV7-8	few	TRBJ2-5	-	TGTGCCAGCAGCTTAGCTCTCTCCAGGGCGAGGCGAGAGACCCAGTACTTC	CASSLALSRARRETQYF
TRBV5-1	-	TRBJ2-5	-	TGCGCCAGCAGCTTGGGCCTCCGGACAGGAGGGCAAGAGACCCAGTACTTC	CASSLGLRTGGQETQYF
TRBV6-2/TRBV6-3	-	TRBJ2-1	-	TGTGCCAGCAGTGTAATCGACAATGAGCAGTTCTTC	CASSVIDNEQFF
TRBV7-2	few	TRBJ2-5	TRBD1	TGTGCCAGCAGCCCCTGGACAGGAACAGGATCGGCAGAGACCCAGTACTTC	CASSPWTGTGSAETQYF
TRBV28	-	TRBJ1-3	-	TGTGCCAGCTGCGCCCCGGGAGAGGGAGGATCTGGAAACACCATATATTTT	CASCAPGEGGSGNTIYF
TRBV11-2	once	TRBJ2-1	-	TGTGCCAGCAGCGTTGGGACCACCAACAATGAGCAGTTCTTC	CASSVGTTNNEQFF
TRBV7-6	-	TRBJ2-3	TRBD2	TGTGCCAGCAGCCCGAGACTAGCGGGGGCCGGCACAGATACGCAGTATTTT	CASSPRLAGAGTDTQYF
TRBV5-6	many	TRBJ2-4	-	TGTGCCACCTCAGGGGCTAGGAACATTCAGTACTTC	CATSGARNIQYF
TRBV2	-	TRBJ2-5	-	TGTGCCATCTTGTTCGCGGGGGCGATCCAAGAGACCCAGTACTTC	CAILFAGAIQETQYF
TRBV7-2	-	TRBJ2-2	-	TGTGCCAGCAGCTCCCGCCTAGACAGGCGCACCGGGGAGCTGTTTTTT	CASSSRLDRRTGELFF
TRBV7-9	-	TRBJ2-5	-	TGTGCCAGCAGCTTAGAAACTGGGAATGAGCAGTACTTC	CASSLETGNEQYF
TRBV29-1	once	TRBJ1-2	TRBD1	TGCAGCGTTGCCCCGACAGGGTATGGCTACACCTTC	CSVAPTGYGYTF
TRBV10-3	many	TRBJ2-5	-	TGTGCCATCAGTGAGACAGTACAAGAGACCCAGTACTTC	CAISETVQETQYF
TRBV6-5	-	TRBJ2-7	TRBD2	TGTGCCAGCAGTTTTTCCGGGACTAGCGGGGTTTTAACCGAGCAGTACTTC	CASSFSGTSGVLTEQYF
TRBV9	few	TRBJ2-3	-	TGTGCCAGCAGCGCGCGGTGGGGGGCAGATACGCAGTATTTT	CASSARWGADTQYF
TRBV5-1	many	TRBJ2-1	TRBD2	TGCGCCAGCAGCTTGGGACTAGCCGGCGAGCAGTTCTTC	CASSLGLAGEQFF
TRBV18	once	TRBJ2-5	TRBD2	TGTACCAGCTCACCCTCGACTAGCGGACAAGAGACCCAGTACTTC	CTSSPSTSGQETQYF
TRBV12-3/TRBV12-4	once	TRBJ1-1	-	TGTGCCAGCAGCCGGCAGGGGATCTACACTGAAGCTTTCTTT	CASSRQGIYTEAFF
TRBV20-1	-	TRBJ2-1	-	TGCAGTGCTAGGGACGGGTACTCCTACAATGAGCAGTTCTTC	CSARDGYSYNEQFF